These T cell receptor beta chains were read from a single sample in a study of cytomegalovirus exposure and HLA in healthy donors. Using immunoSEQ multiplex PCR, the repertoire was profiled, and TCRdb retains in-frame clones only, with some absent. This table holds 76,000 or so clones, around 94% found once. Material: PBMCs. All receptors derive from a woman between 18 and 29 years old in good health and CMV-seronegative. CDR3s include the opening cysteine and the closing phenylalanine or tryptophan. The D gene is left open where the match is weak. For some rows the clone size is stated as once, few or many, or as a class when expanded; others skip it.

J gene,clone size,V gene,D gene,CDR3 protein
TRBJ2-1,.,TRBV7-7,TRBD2,CASSLGASGYNEQFF
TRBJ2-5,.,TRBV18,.,CASSPPPAGQGETQYF
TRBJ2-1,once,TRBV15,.,CATSRESRGSDEQFF
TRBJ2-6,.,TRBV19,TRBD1,CASSFTNRGSGANVLTF
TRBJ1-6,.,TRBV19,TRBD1,CASSTGTGGGTPYNSPLHF
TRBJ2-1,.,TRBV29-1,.,CSASHTLTGNNEQFF
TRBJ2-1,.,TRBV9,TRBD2,CASSVVAGLAYNEQFF
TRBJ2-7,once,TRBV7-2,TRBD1,CASSRQTGSSYEQYF
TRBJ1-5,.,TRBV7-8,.,CASSPGQINQPQHF
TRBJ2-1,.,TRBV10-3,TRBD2,CAISEASGNPYNEQFF
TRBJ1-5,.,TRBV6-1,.,CASKYREWYQPQHF
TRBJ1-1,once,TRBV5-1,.,CASRDPGHFPEAFF
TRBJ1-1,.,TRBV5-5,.,CASNNGGRITEAFF
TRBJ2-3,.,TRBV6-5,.,CASSYGRATDTQYF
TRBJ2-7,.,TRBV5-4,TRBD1,CASSLRGQGVEVEIYEQYF
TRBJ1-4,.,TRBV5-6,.,CASSLGTTNEKLFF
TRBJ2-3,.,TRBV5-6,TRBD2,CASSLGPRLAASTDTQYF
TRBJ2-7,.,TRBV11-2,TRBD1,CASSSRDRGFDEQYF
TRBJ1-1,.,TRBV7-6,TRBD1,CASSPTIQGGLMNTEAFF
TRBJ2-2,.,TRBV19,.,CASSIGAGSAGELFF
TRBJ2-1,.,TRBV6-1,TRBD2,CASSEGSSGSNEQFF
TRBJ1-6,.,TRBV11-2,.,CASSSRTNSYNSPLHF
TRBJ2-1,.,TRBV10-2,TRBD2,CASIEGLYYNEQFF
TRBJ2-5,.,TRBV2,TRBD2,CASSAGTSGQMRETQYF
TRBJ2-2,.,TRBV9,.,CASSVGGHPNTGELFF
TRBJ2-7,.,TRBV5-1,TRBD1,CASSYDRDYEQYF
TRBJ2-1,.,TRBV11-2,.,CAISRGIRSGEQFF
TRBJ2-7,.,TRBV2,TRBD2,CASSEFAGLAYEQYF
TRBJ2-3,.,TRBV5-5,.,CASSLDPGTDTQYF
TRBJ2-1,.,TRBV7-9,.,CASGRALGDEQFF
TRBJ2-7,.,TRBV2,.,CASSLTVGGYEQYF
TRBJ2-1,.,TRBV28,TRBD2,CASSSTSEWFF
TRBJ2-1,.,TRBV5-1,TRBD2,CASRAEPGGGYNEQFF
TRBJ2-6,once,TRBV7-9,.,CASSSLTLGANVLTF
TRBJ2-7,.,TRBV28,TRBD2,CASRGAGGQSEQYF
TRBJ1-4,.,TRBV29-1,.,CSVGVLATNEKLFF
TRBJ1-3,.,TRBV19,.,CASSIVTVSGNTIYF
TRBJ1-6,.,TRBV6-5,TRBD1,CASSLTGQGYSPLHF
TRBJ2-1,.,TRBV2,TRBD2,CASSEASTSGRSNEQFF
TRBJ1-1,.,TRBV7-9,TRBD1,CASSQGAEAFF
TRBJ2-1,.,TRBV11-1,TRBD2,CASSLGGLAVDNEQFF
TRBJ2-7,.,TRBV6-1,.,CASSEQGRSSYEQYF
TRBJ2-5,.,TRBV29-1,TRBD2,CSVLGGGIGETQYF
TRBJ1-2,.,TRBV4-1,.,CASSQDYRGGGGYTF
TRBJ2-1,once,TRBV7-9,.,CASSFSGLMNEQFF
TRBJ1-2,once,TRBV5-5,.,CASSLVVYKYGYTF
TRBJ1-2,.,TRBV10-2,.,CASSDRPLLTVNYGYTF
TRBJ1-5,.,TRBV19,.,CASSRTRSNQPQHF
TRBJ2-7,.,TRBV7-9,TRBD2,CASSHSTSGGAGEQYF
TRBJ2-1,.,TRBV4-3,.,CASSQGSGRAYNEQFF
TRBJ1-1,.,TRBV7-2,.,CASSFSQTGLPAFF